This T cell receptor (beta chain) was recorded in a study of blood T cell repertoires in COVID-19. Study in general: The study drew acute and convalescent COVID-19 samples from the United States, Italy and Spain. Nucleic acid was either cDNA or gDNA, and it came from T cells, B-cell-depleted T cells, or PBMCs.

Libraries were prepared by immunoSEQ multiplex PCR; TCRdb keeps only in-frame clonotypes and omits some of them. The table has about 99,000 clones, roughly 82% seen once. With V trimmed by 0 bases and J by 9 bases, 19 bases remained unmatched. CDR3 length: 18 residues. Germline values: CDR1 SQVTM, CDR2 ANQGSEA. The chain recombines TRBV29-1 with TRBJ2-1; the match to TRBD1 covers 8 bases. The sample was peripheral blood. This clonotype was obtained from a man aged 55-75 years with acute or convalescent COVID-19. The CDR3 DNA reads as TGCAGCGTTGAAGATCAGGCAGGGGGCTTTCTCCTTGGGCTTGAGCAGTTCTTC. It translates to CSVEDQAGGFLLGLEQFF.